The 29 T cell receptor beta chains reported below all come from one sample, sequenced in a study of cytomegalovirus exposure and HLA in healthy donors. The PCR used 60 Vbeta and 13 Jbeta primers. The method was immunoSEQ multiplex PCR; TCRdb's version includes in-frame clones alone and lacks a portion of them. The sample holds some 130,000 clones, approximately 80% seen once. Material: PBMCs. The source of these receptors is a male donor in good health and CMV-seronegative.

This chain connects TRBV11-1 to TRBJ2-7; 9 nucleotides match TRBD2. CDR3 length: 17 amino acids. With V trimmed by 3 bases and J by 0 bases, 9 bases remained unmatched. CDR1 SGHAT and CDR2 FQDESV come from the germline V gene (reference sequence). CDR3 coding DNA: TGTGCCAGCAGCTTTCAAACTAGCGGGCTAAGCTCCTACGAGCAGTACTTC. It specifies CASSFQTSGLSSYEQYF.

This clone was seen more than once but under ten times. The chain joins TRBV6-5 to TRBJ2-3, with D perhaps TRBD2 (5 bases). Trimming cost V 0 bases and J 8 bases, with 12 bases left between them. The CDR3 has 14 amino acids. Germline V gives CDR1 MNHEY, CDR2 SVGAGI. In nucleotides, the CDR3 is TGTGCCAGCAGTTACTCCTTGCGGGTGGTTACGCAGTATTTT. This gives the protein CASSYSLRVVTQYF.

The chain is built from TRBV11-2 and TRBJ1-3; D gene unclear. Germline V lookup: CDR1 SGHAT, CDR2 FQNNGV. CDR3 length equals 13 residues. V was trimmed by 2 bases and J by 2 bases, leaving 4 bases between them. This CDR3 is CASSLQTGNTIYF. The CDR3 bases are TGTGCCAGCAGCTTACAGACTGGAAACACCATATATTTT.

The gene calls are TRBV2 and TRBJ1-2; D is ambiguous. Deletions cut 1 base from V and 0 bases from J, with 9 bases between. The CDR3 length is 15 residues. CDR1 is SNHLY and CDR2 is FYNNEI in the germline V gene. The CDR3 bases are TGTGCCAGCAGTGAAGACGGGATGGCTAACTATGGCTACACCTTC. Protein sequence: CASSEDGMANYGYTF. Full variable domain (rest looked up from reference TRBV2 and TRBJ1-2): EPEVTQTPSHQVTQMGQEVILRCVPISNHLYFYWYRQILGQKVEFLVSFYNNEISEKSEIFDDQFSVERPDGSNFTLKIRSTKLEDSAMYFCASSEDGMANYGYTFGSGTRLTVV.

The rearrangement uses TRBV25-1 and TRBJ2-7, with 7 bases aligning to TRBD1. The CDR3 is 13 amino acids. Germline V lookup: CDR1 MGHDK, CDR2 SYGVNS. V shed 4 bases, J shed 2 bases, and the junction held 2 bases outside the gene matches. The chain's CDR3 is CASSAGTAYEQYF. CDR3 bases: TGTGCCAGCAGTGCCGGGACAGCCTACGAGCAGTACTTC.

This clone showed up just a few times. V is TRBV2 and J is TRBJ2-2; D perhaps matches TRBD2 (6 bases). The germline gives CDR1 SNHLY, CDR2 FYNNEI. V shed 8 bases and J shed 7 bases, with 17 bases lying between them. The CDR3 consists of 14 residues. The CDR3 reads CASSKEGAVGELFF. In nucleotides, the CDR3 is TGTGCCAGCTCCAAGGAGGGAGCCGTCGGGGAGCTGTTTTTT.

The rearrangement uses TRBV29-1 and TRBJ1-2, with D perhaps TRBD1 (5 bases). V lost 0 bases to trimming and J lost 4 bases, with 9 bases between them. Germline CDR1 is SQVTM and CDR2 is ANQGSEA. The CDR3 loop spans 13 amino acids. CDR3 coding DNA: TGCAGCGTTGAAGAGGGGCAGATCTATGGCTACACCTTC. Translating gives CSVEEGQIYGYTF.

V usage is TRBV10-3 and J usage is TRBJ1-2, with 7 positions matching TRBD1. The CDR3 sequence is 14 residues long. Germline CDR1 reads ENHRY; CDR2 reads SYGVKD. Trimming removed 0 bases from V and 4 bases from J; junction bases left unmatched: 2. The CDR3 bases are TGTGCCATCAGTGAGTCGGACAGGTTCTATGGCTACACCTTC. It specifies CAISESDRFYGYTF.

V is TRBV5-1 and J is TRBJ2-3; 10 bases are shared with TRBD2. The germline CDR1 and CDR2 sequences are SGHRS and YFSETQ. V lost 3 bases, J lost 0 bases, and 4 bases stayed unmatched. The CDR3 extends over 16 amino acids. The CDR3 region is CASSSSGGASTDTQYF. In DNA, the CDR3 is TGCGCCAGCAGCTCTAGCGGGGGTGCTAGCACAGATACGCAGTATTTT.

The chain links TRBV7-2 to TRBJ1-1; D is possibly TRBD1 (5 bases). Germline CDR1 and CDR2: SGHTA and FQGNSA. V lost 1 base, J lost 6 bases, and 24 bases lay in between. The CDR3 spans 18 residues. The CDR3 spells CASSLVRQGLPERAEAFF. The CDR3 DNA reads TGTGCCAGCAGCTTAGTGAGGCAGGGTTTGCCCGAAAGGGCTGAAGCTTTCTTT.

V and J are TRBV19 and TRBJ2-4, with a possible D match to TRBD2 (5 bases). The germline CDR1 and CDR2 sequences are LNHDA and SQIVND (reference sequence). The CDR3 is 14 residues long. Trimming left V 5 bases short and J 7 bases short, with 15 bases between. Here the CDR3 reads CASSLGYRGNIQYF. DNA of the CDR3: TGTGCCAGTAGTCTAGGGTATCGGGGTAACATTCAGTACTTC. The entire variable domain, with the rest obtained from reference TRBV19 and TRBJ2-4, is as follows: DGGITQSPKYLFRKEGQNVTLSCEQNLNHDAMYWYRQDPGQGLRLIYYSQIVNDFQKGDIAEGYSVSREKKESFPLTVTSAQKNPTAFYLCASSLGYRGNIQYFGAGTRLSVL.

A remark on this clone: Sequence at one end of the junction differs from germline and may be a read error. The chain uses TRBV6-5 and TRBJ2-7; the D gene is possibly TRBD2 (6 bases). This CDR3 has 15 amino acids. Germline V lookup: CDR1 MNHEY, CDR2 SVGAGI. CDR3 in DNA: TGTGCCAGCAGTGACTCCCCCGGGAGCTCCTACGAGCAGTACTTC. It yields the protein CASSDSPGSSYEQYF.

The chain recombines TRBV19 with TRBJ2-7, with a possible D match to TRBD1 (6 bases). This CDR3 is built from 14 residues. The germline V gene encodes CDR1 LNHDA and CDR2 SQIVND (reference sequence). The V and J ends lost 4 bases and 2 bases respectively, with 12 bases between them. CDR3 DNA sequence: TGTGCCAGTAGTACGGCCCCAGGGGCCTACGAGCAGTACTTC. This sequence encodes CASSTAPGAYEQYF.

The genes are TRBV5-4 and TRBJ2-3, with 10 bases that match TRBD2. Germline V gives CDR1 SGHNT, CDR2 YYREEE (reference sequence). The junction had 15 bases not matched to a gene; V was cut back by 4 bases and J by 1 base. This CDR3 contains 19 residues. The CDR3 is CASSPKGPSGGPRTDTQYF. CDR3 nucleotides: TGTGCCAGCAGCCCAAAGGGGCCTAGCGGGGGACCCCGCACAGATACGCAGTATTTT.

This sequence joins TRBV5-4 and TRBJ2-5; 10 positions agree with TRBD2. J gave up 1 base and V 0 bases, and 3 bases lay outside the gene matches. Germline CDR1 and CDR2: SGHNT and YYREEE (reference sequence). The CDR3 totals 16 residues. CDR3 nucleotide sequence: TGTGCCAGCAGCTTGGTGGGGACTAGCGCCCAAGAGACCCAGTACTTC. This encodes CASSLVGTSAQETQYF.

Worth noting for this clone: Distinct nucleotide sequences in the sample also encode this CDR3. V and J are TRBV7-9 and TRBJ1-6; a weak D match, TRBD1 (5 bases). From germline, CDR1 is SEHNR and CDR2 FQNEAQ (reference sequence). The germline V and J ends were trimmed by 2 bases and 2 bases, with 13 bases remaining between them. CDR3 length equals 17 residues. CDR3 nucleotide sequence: TGTGCCAGCAGCTTAACGACAGCCGAAGCCTATAATTCACCCCTCCACTTT. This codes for CASSLTTAEAYNSPLHF.

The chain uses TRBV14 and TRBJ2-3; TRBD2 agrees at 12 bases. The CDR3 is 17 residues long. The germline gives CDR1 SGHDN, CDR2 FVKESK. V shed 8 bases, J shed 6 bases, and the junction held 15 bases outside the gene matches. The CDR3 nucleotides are TGTGCCAGCTCCAAAACCCTAGCGGGAGGGCCTCGGGATACGCAGTATTTT. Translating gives CASSKTLAGGPRDTQYF.

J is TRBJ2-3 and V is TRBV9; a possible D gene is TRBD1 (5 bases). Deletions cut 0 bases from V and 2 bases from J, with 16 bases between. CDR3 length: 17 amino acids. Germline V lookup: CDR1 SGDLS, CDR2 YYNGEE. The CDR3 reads CASSVEAEVGATDTQYF. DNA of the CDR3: TGTGCCAGCAGCGTAGAGGCTGAAGTTGGGGCCACAGATACGCAGTATTTT.

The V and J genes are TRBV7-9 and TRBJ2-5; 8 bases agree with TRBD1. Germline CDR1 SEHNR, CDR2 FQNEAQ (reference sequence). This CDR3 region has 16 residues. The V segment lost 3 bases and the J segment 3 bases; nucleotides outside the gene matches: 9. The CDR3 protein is CASSLIQGATKETQYF. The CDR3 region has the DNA TGTGCCAGCAGCTTGATTCAGGGGGCTACCAAAGAGACCCAGTACTTC. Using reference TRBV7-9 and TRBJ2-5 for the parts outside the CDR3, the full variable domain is DTGVSQNPRHKITKRGQNVTFRCDPISEHNRLYWYRQTLGQGPEFLTYFQNEAQLEKSRLLSDRFSAERPKGSFSTLEIQRTEQGDSAMYLCASSLIQGATKETQYFGPGTRLLVL.

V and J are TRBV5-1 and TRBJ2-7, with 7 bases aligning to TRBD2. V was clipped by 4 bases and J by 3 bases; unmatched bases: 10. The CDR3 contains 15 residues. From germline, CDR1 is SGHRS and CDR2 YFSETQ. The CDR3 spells CASSLGSGLIYEQYF. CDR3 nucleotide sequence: TGCGCCAGCAGCCTGGGCTCGGGACTAATCTACGAGCAGTACTTC. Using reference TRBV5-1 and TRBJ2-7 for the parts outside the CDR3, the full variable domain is KAGVTQTPRYLIKTRGQQVTLSCSPISGHRSVSWYQQTPGQGLQFLFEYFSETQRNKGNFPGRFSGRQFSNSRSEMNVSTLELGDSALYLCASSLGSGLIYEQYFGPGTRLTVT.

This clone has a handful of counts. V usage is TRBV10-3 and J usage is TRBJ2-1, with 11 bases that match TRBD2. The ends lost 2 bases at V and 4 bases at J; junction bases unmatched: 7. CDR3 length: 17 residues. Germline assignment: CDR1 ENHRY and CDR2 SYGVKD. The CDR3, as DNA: TGTGCCATCAGTGAGCGGACCGGGACTAGCGGATACAATGAGCAGTTCTTC. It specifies CAISERTGTSGYNEQFF.

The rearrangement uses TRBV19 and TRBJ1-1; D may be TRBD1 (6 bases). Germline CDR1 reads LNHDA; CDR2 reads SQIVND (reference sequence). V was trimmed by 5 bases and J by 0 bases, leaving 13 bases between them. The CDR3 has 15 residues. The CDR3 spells CASSEDRTMNTEAFF. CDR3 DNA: TGTGCCAGTAGTGAAGACAGGACCATGAACACTGAAGCTTTCTTT.

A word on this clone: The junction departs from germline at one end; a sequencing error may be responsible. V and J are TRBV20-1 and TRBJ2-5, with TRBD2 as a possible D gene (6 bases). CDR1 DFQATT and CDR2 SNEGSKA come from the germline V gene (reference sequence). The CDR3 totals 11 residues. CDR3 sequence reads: CSAAEGEAQYF. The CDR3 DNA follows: TGCAGTGCCGCGGAGGGAGAGGCCCAGTACTTC.

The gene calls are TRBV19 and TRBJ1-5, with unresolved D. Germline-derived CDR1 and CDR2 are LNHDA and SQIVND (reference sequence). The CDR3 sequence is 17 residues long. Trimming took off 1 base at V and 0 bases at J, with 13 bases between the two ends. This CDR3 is CASSIAFPSYSNQPQHF. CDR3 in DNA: TGTGCCAGTAGTATAGCATTCCCCAGTTATAGCAATCAGCCCCAGCATTTT.

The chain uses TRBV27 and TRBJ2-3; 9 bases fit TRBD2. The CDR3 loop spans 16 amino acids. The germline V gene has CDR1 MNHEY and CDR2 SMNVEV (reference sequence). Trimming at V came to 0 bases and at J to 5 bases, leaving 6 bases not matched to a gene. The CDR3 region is CASSLSAGGAGDTQYF. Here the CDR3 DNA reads TGTGCCAGCAGTTTATCTGCGGGGGGGGCGGGAGATACGCAGTATTTT.

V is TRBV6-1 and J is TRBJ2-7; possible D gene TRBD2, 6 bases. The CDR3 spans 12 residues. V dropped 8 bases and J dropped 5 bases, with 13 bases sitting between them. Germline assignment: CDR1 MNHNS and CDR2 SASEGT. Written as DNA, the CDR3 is TGTGCCAGCCGTGGCGGGACCGACGAGCAGTACTTC. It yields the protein CASRGGTDEQYF.

The CDR3 DNA reads as TGTGCCTGGAGCATAGCGGGAGGGCCCTACGAGCAGTACTTC. This translates into CAWSIAGGPYEQYF. The V call is TRBV30, the J call TRBJ2-7; 11 nucleotides line up with TRBD2. V was pared by 3 bases and J by 2 bases, with 3 bases of the junction left unmatched. This CDR3 has 14 amino acids. Germline V gene sequence: CDR1 GTSNPN, CDR2 SVGIG (reference sequence).

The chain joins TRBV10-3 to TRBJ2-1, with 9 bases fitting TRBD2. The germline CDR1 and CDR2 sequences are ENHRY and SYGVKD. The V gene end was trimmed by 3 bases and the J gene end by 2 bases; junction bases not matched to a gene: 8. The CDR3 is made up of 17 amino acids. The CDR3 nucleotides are TGTGCCATCAGTGATCCGAGCGGGAGGTTCCCCTACAATGAGCAGTTCTTC. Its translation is CAISDPSGRFPYNEQFF.

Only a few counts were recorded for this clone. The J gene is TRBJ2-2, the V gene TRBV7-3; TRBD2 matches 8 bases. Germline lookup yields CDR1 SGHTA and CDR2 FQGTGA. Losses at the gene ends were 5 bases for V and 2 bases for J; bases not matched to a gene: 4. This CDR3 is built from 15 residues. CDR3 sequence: CASSTTSVNTGELFF. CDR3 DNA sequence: TGTGCCAGCAGCACGACTAGCGTAAACACCGGGGAGCTGTTTTTT. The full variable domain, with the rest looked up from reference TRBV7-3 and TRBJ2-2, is GAGVSQTPSNKVTEKGKYVELRCDPISGHTALYWYRQSLGQGPEFLIYFQGTGAADDSGLPNDRFFAVRPEGSVSTLKIQRTERGDSAVYLCASSTTSVNTGELFFGEGSRLTVL.